Following are 25 T cell receptor beta chains from one sample sequenced in a study of shared clonotypes between healthy human individuals. Profiling relied on immunoSEQ multiplex PCR, and the TCRdb table lists in-frame clones only, not all of them. Of millions of clones listed, 90% to 95% are singletons. The sample was naive CD4+ T cells sorted from blood. The subset here: CD45RA+ positively selected. The receptors come from a man between 18 and 35 years old in good health.

V and J are TRBV6-1 and TRBJ2-5; D is unresolved. Trimming removed 7 bases at V and 2 bases at J, with 14 bases between. The CDR3 is 14 amino acids. Germline V gene sequence: CDR1 MNHNS, CDR2 SASEGT. CDR3 sequence reads: CASTFTRQQETQYF. CDR3 nucleotides: TGTGCCAGCACTTTTACACGGCAGCAAGAGACCCAGTACTTC.

This rearrangement joins TRBV7-8 to TRBJ1-4; a weak D match, TRBD1 (6 bases). This CDR3 spans 14 amino acids. CDR1 SGHVS and CDR2 FQNEAQ come from the germline V gene. Trimming removed 4 bases from V and 4 bases from J, with 10 bases in between. The CDR3 DNA is TGTGCCAGCAGCTATACAGGGTTTAATGAAAAACTGTTTTTT. Translation: CASSYTGFNEKLFF.

This chain links TRBV7-4 with TRBJ2-1, with 14 nucleotides matching TRBD2. Germline assignment: CDR1 SGHVT and CDR2 SQSDAQ. After removal of 6 bases from V and 6 bases from J, the junction contained 16 bases not matched to a gene. This CDR3 comprises 19 residues. CDR3 DNA sequence: TGTGCCAGCAGTTATCAGACCGGGACTAGCGGGAGACTTGGCAATGAGCAGTTCTTC. Translated: CASSYQTGTSGRLGNEQFF. The variable domain in full, with the rest retrieved from reference TRBV7-4 and TRBJ2-1, is GAGVSQSPRYKVAKRGRDVALRCDSISGHVTLYWYRQTLGQGSEVLTYSQSDAQRDKSGRPSGRFSAERPERSVSTLKIQRTEQGDSAVYLCASSYQTGTSGRLGNEQFFGPGTRLTVL.

The chain links TRBV29-1 to TRBJ2-1, with 7 positions matching TRBD1. V shed 3 bases and J 0 bases; nucleotides not matched to a gene: 5. The V gene's germline CDR1 is SQVTM and CDR2 ANQGSEA. CDR3 length: 15 amino acids. For the CDR3, the DNA is TGCAGCGTTGAGAAGAACAGGGGCTCCTACAATGAGCAGTTCTTC. This codes for CSVEKNRGSYNEQFF.

The chain employs TRBV10-3 and TRBJ2-7; the D gene could be TRBD1 or TRBD2 (5 bases each). The CDR3 contains 14 residues. Trimming stripped 6 bases from V and 7 bases from J, with 19 bases between. Germline V gene sequence: CDR1 ENHRY, CDR2 SYGVKD. CDR3 amino acids: CAIRAFDGAGEQYF. The CDR3 DNA reads TGTGCCATCAGAGCCTTCGACGGGGCCGGGGAGCAGTACTTC.

The chain joins TRBV5-4 to TRBJ2-3; 11 bases are shared with TRBD1. Per germline, CDR1 SGHNT and CDR2 YYREEE (reference sequence). This CDR3 contains 16 residues. V was pared by 4 bases and J by 0 bases, with 4 bases of the junction left unmatched. CDR3 protein: CASSAGTGGSTDTQYF. The CDR3 DNA reads TGTGCCAGCAGCGCAGGGACAGGGGGGAGCACAGATACGCAGTATTTT.

This clone was seen more than once but under ten times. This chain uses TRBV4-3 with TRBJ1-6, with D maybe TRBD1 (5 bases). V gave up 0 bases and J gave up 13 bases, with 10 bases separating them. Per the germline V gene, CDR1 is LGHNA and CDR2 is YSLEER. The CDR3 spans 13 residues. In nucleotides, the CDR3 is TGCGCCAGCAGCCAAGAACAGGTCGGTCCCCTCCACTTT. Protein: CASSQEQVGPLHF.

V usage is TRBV6-5 and J usage is TRBJ2-2; D uncertain. The germline CDR1 and CDR2 sequences are MNHEY and SVGAGI. CDR3 length equals 15 residues. Trimming took 4 bases from V and 2 from J, leaving 11 bases between them. Written as DNA, the CDR3 is TGTGCCAGCAGTTGGATTAGCCCCAACACCGGGGAGCTGTTTTTT. Translating it yields CASSWISPNTGELFF.

The V call is TRBV10-3, the J call TRBJ2-3, with D perhaps matching TRBD1 (5 bases). V was clipped by 6 bases and J by 3 bases, with 13 bases between them. This CDR3 has 14 amino acids. Germline V gene lookup returns CDR1 ENHRY and CDR2 SYGVKD. The CDR3 is CAISQLGPTDTQYF. The CDR3 nucleotides are TGTGCCATCAGCCAGTTGGGGCCTACAGATACGCAGTATTTT.

This CDR3 is CASSPGGAGTDTQYF. The CDR3 DNA reads as TGTGCCAGCAGCCCCGGGGGGGCCGGCACAGATACGCAGTATTTT. The chain links TRBV11-3 to TRBJ2-3; 8 bases agree with TRBD2. CDR3 length: 15 residues. Germline-derived CDR1 and CDR2 are SGHNT and YENEEA. Losses at the gene ends were 5 bases for V and 1 base for J; bases not matched to a gene: 5.

This clone appeared a few times. The same CDR3 also results from other DNA sequences found in this sample. V usage is TRBV5-1 and J usage is TRBJ1-5; a weak D match, TRBD1 (5 bases). Trimming removed 0 bases from V and 2 bases from J, with 6 bases in between. Per germline, CDR1 SGHRS and CDR2 YFSETQ. The CDR3 is 14 residues long. CDR3 amino acids: CASSLGGGNQPQHF. CDR3 in DNA: TGCGCCAGCAGCTTGGGAGGGGGCAATCAGCCCCAGCATTTT.

Of note for this clone: Different DNA sequences within this sample yield the same CDR3. The rearrangement uses TRBV7-2 and TRBJ2-3; 12 bases are a match to TRBD2. The germline V gene encodes CDR1 SGHTA and CDR2 FQGNSA. V shed 1 base and J 3 bases; nucleotides not matched to a gene: 2. The CDR3 totals 16 residues. Here the CDR3 DNA reads TGTGCCAGCAGCTTAGTAGGGACTAGCGGGACAGATACGCAGTATTTT. Protein: CASSLVGTSGTDTQYF.

The CDR3 is CATQRPGGEEQYF. CDR3 in DNA: TGTGCCACCCAGCGCCCAGGGGGCGAGGAGCAGTACTTC. The chain combines TRBV28 with TRBJ2-7, with TRBD1 identical over 8 bases. CDR1 MDHEN and CDR2 SYDVKM come from the germline V gene. V lost 10 bases, J lost 7 bases, and 12 bases stayed unmatched. This CDR3 has 13 residues.

This chain connects TRBV4-3 to TRBJ2-7; no clear D. The germline V and J ends were trimmed by 1 base and 0 bases, with 10 bases remaining between them. This CDR3 is 15 amino acids long. From germline, CDR1 is LGHNA and CDR2 YSLEER. The CDR3 DNA is TGCGCCAGCAGCCAAGGACCCCTGAGCTCCTACGAGCAGTACTTC. Amino acid sequence: CASSQGPLSSYEQYF.

This clone has a single count. Other DNA variants within this sample encode the same CDR3. The chain is built from TRBV6-5 and TRBJ1-4; unclear D gene. Trimming pared 0 bases from V and 5 bases from J, leaving 4 bases between. CDR1 and CDR2 from the germline V gene are MNHEY and SVGAGI. The CDR3 runs to 13 residues. The CDR3: CASSYSSNEKLFF. The CDR3 DNA reads as TGTGCCAGCAGTTACTCCTCGAATGAAAAACTGTTTTTT.

The genes are TRBV5-6 and TRBJ2-1; the D is unclear. V was shortened by 1 base and J by 12 bases, with 8 bases between the two germline ends. CDR1 is SGHDT, CDR2 YYEEEE, per germline. CDR3 length: 11 residues. CDR3 sequence reads: CASSLLSSQFF. The DNA for the CDR3 is TGTGCCAGCAGCTTGTTGAGCTCGCAGTTCTTC.

This clone appeared a single time. This rearrangement joins TRBV9 to TRBJ2-1; TRBD2 might be the D (6 bases). Germline-derived CDR1 and CDR2 are SGDLS and YYNGEE. V was cut by 0 bases and J by 0 bases, with 13 bases left in between. The CDR3 has 17 amino acids. CDR3 sequence reads: CASSVALGAGSYNEQFF. CDR3 nucleotides: TGTGCCAGCAGCGTAGCCCTCGGAGCGGGCTCCTACAATGAGCAGTTCTTC.

This chain links TRBV9 with TRBJ1-4; 7 nucleotides match TRBD1. J lost 0 bases, V lost 3 bases, and 17 bases had no gene match. CDR3 length: 20 amino acids. Germline V gene lookup returns CDR1 SGDLS and CDR2 YYNGEE. CDR3 in amino acids: CASSAPGAQGGPATNEKLFF. CDR3 nucleotides: TGTGCCAGCAGCGCCCCCGGGGCCCAGGGGGGACCTGCAACTAATGAAAAACTGTTTTTT.

This clone is a singleton in its sample. The rearrangement links TRBV7-2 to TRBJ2-7, with D tentatively TRBD1 or TRBD2 (5 bases each). The CDR3 extends over 17 amino acids. Trimming removed 1 base at V and 0 bases at J, with 16 bases between. Per germline, CDR1 SGHTA and CDR2 FQGNSA. Written as DNA, the CDR3 is TGTGCCAGCAGCTTAGGGTTGGGGCGGGCCACCTCCTACGAGCAGTACTTC. This translates into CASSLGLGRATSYEQYF.

V and J are TRBV7-9 and TRBJ2-3; no clear D gene. V shed 4 bases and J shed 0 bases, with 11 bases lying between them. The CDR3 is made up of 15 amino acids. Per germline, CDR1 SEHNR and CDR2 FQNEAQ (reference sequence). This chain's CDR3 is CASSYQPSSTDTQYF. The CDR3, as DNA: TGTGCCAGCAGCTATCAACCGTCTAGCACAGATACGCAGTATTTT.

Remarks on this clone: The same CDR3 can be traced to other DNA sequences in this sample. The chain has TRBV7-9 and TRBJ2-7, with D unclear. The CDR3 extends over 13 amino acids. The V end lost 6 bases, the J end lost 0 bases, and 9 bases lay between the germline ends. Germline lookup yields CDR1 SEHNR and CDR2 FQNEAQ (reference sequence). CDR3 coding DNA: TGTGCCAGCAGTGGGGATTTCTCCTACGAGCAGTACTTC. This sequence encodes CASSGDFSYEQYF.

The gene calls are TRBV18 and TRBJ2-7; 9 nucleotides align to TRBD1. After removal of 5 bases from V and 7 bases from J, the junction contained 15 bases not matched to a gene. Per germline, CDR1 KGHSH and CDR2 LQKENI. This CDR3 region has 16 residues. In DNA, the CDR3 is TGTGCCAGCTCATCCGTTCTTCCGGGACAGGGAGGGGAGCAGTACTTC. This gives the protein CASSSVLPGQGGEQYF.

The chain is built from TRBV7-3 and TRBJ2-2; D possibly matches TRBD1 or TRBD2 (6 bases each). Trimming cost V 7 bases and J 5 bases, with 23 bases left between them. This CDR3 spans 17 amino acids. Germline V gene data show CDR1 as SGHTA and CDR2 as FQGTGA. As DNA, the CDR3 is TGTGCCAGCACCACCCCGACGGTCGGGGGCAGAACCGGGGAGCTGTTTTTT. Protein product: CASTTPTVGGRTGELFF.

The chain is built from TRBV7-2 and TRBJ1-2; D is possibly TRBD1 (6 bases). The ends were cut back, 1 base at V and 6 bases at J, with 15 bases in the middle. CDR1 is SGHTA, CDR2 FQGNSA, per germline. CDR3 size: 15 residues. CDR3 in amino acids: CASSLERSAGDGYTF. In nucleotides, the CDR3 is TGTGCCAGCAGCTTAGAGAGGTCGGCAGGGGATGGCTACACCTTC.

As DNA, the CDR3 is TGTGCCAGCAGCGCGGGACAGGGAAAGACCGGGGAGCTGTTTTTT. This encodes CASSAGQGKTGELFF. The chain recombines TRBV9 with TRBJ2-2; 9 nucleotides line up with TRBD1. This CDR3 has 15 amino acids. The J segment lost 5 bases and the V segment lost 3 bases, leaving 5 bases of the junction unmatched. Germline-derived CDR1 and CDR2 are SGDLS and YYNGEE.